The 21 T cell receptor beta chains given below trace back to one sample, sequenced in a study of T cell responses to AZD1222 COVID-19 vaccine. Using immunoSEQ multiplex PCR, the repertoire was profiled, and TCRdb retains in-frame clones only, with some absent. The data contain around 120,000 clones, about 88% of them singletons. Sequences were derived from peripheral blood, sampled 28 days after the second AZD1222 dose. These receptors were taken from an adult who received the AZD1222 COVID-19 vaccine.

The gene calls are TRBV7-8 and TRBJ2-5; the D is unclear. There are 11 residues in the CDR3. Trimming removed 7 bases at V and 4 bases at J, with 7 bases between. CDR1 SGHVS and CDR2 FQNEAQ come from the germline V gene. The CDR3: CASTFGETQYF. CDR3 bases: TGTGCCAGCACCTTCGGAGAGACCCAGTACTTC.

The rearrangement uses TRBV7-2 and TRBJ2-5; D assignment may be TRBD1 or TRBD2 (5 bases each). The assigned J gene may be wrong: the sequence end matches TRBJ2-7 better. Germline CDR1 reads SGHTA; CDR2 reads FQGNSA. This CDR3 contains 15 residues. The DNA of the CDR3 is TGTGCCAGCAGCTTGTCCGGGACGCCGACCTACGAGCAGTACTTC. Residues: CASSLSGTPTYEQYF.

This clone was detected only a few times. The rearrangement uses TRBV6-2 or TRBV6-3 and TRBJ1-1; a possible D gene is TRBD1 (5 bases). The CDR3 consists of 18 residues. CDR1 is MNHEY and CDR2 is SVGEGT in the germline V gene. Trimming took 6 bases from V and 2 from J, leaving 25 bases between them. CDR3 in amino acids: CASSLPLNLQTGNTEAFF. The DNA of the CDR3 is TGTGCCAGCAGCCTTCCCCTAAACCTACAAACAGGCAACACTGAAGCTTTCTTT.

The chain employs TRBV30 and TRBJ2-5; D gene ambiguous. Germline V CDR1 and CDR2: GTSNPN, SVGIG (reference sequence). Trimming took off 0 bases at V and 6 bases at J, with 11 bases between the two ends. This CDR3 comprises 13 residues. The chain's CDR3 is CAWSVQASQTQYF. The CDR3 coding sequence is TGTGCCTGGAGTGTACAAGCTTCGCAGACCCAGTACTTC.

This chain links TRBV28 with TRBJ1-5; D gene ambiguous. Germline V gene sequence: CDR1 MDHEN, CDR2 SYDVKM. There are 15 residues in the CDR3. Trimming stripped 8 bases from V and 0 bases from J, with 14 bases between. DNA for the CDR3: TGTGCCAGCGTCTGGACTCCGAATAGCAATCAGCCCCAGCATTTT. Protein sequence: CASVWTPNSNQPQHF.

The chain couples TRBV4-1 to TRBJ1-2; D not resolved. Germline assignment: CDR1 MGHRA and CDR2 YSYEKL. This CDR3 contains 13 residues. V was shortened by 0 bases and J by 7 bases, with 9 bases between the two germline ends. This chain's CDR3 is CASSQEGWSGYTF. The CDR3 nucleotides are TGCGCCAGCAGCCAAGAGGGTTGGAGTGGCTACACCTTC.

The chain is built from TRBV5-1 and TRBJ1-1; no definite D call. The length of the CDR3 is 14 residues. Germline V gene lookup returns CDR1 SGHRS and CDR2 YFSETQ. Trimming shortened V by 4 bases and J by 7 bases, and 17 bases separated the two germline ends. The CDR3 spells CASSQDVRSSEAFF. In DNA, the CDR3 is TGCGCCAGCAGCCAGGACGTTCGGTCCAGTGAAGCTTTCTTT.

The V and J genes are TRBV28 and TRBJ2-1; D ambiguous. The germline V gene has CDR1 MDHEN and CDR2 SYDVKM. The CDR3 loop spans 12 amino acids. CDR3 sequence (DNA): TGTGCTCTTAAAAATGCGAACAATGAGCAGTTCTTC. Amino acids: CALKNANNEQFF.

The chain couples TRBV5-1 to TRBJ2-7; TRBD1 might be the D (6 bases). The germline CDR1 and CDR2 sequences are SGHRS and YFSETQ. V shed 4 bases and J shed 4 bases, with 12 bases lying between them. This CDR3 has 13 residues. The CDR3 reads CASSLLGAYEQYF. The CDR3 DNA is TGCGCCAGCAGCCTATTGGGGGCTTACGAGCAGTACTTC.

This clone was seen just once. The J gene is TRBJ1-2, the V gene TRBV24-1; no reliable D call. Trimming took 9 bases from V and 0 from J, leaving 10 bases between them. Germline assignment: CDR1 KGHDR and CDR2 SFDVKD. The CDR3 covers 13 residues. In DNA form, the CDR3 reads TGTGCCACCCGTGGACGTACTAACTATGGCTACACCTTC. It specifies CATRGRTNYGYTF.

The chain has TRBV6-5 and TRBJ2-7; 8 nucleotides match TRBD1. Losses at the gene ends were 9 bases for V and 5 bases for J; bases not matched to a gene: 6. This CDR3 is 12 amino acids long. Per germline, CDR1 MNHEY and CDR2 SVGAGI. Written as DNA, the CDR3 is TGTGCCAGTTGGACAGGGCTAAACGAGCAGTACTTC. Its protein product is CASWTGLNEQYF.

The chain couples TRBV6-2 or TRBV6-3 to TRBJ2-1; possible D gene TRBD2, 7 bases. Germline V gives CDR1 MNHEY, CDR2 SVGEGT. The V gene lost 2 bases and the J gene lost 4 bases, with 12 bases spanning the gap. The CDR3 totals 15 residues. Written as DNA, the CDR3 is TGTGCCAGCAGTTACAGGGGGGGGCTTTACAATGAGCAGTTCTTC. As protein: CASSYRGGLYNEQFF.

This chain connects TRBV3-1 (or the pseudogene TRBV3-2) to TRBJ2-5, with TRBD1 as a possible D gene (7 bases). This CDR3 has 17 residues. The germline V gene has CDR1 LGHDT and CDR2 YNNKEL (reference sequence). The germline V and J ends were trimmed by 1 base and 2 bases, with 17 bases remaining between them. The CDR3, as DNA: TGTGCCAGCAGCCAAGCTGGAGGGGGCCCGGCGCAAGAGACCCAGTACTTC. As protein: CASSQAGGGPAQETQYF.

CDR3 coding DNA: TGTGCCAGCAGCCAGGAGACAGGGGGTCTTACTGAAGCTTTCTTT. It specifies CASSQETGGLTEAFF. The chain joins TRBV11-2 to TRBJ1-1, with TRBD1 matching over 9 bases. Trimming took 5 bases from V and 5 from J; bases not matched to a gene: 9. Germline CDR1 is SGHAT and CDR2 is FQNNGV. The CDR3 consists of 15 residues.

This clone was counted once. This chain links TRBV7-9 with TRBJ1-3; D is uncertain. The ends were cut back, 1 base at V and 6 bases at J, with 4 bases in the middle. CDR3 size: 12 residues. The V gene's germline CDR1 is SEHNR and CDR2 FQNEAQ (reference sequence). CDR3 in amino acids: CASSLGANTIYF. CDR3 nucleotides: TGTGCCAGCAGCTTAGGGGCAAACACCATATATTTT.

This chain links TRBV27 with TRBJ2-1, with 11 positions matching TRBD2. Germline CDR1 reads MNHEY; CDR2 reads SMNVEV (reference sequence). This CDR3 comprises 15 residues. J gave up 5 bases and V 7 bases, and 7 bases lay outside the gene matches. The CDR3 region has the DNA TGTGCCAGCAAGAAACTAGCGGGAGATCACAATGAGCAGTTCTTC. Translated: CASKKLAGDHNEQFF.

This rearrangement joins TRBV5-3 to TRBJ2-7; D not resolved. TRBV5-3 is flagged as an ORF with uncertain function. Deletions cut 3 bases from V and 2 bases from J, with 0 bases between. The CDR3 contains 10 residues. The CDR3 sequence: CARSSYEQYF. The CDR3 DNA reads TGTGCCAGAAGCTCCTACGAGCAGTACTTC.

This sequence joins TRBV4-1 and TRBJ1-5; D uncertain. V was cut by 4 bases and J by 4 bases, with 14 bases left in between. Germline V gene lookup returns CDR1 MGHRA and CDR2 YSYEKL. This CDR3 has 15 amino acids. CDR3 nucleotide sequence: TGCGCCAGCAGCCCGGAGGAGGAGTCTAATCAGCCCCAGCATTTT. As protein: CASSPEEESNQPQHF.

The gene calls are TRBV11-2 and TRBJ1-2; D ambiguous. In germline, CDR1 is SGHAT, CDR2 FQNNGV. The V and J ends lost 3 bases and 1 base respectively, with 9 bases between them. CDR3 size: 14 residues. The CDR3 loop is CASSFAPDNYGYTF. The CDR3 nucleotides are TGTGCCAGCAGCTTCGCCCCGGATAACTATGGCTACACCTTC.

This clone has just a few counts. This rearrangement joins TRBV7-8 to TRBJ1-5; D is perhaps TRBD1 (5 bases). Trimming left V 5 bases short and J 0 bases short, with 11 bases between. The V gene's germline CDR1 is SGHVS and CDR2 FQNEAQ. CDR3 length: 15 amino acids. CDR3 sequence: CASSGQSGSNQPQHF. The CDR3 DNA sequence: TGTGCCAGCAGCGGACAATCGGGTAGCAATCAGCCCCAGCATTTT.

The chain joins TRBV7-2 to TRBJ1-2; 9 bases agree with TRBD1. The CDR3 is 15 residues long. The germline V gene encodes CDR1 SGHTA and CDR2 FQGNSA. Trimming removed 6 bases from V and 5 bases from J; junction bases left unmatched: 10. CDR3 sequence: CASSLNGQGRYGYTF. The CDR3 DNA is TGTGCCAGCAGTCTTAATGGACAGGGGAGATATGGCTACACCTTC.